A selection of T cell receptor beta chains follows, all from one sample in a study of T cell repertoires in cytomegalovirus infection. TCRdb re-derived calls from the reads in MiXCR, one entry per CDR3 protein. Here the sample spans roughly 200,000 distinct CDR3 sequences, 35% to 40% being singletons. For these TCRs, the target antigens are not known. Here the sequenced sample was CD8+ T cells from cultured PBMCs, taken from culture after CMV antigen stimulation. All receptors come from a human donor in good health (CMV status not recorded). Some clones in this sample may be carry-over from other donors' samples. Each CDR3 is given with its conserved first and last residue. A D gene is named only where the DNA matches it firmly. Some rows mark clone size as missing; the rest say once, few, many or name a class of expanded clone.

d_call: TRBD2; j_call: TRBJ2-2; clone_size: NA; v_call: TRBV5-6; cdr3_aa: CASSPGIAGGRTGELFF; cdr3_nt: TGTGCCAGCAGCCCTGGGATAGCGGGAGGGAGGACCGGGGAGCTGTTTTTT
d_call: TRBD1; j_call: TRBJ1-1; clone_size: NA; v_call: TRBV7-2; cdr3_aa: CARSLAQGAGTEAFF; cdr3_nt: TGTGCCAGAAGCTTAGCGCAGGGGGCGGGCACTGAAGCTTTCTTT
d_call: NA; j_call: TRBJ2-7; clone_size: NA; v_call: TRBV5-1; cdr3_aa: CASSLNSFYEQYF; cdr3_nt: TGCGCCAGCAGCTTGAACAGTTTCTACGAGCAGTACTTC
d_call: NA; j_call: TRBJ1-1; clone_size: few; v_call: TRBV12-3/TRBV12-4; cdr3_aa: CASSPGTWDTEAFF; cdr3_nt: TGTGCCAGCAGTCCCGGGACCTGGGACACTGAAGCTTTCTTT
d_call: NA; j_call: TRBJ1-1; clone_size: NA; v_call: TRBV7-3; cdr3_aa: CASSPVPMGENTEAFF; cdr3_nt: TGTGCCAGCAGCCCCGTTCCGATGGGGGAGAACACTGAAGCTTTCTTT
d_call: TRBD2; j_call: TRBJ2-5; clone_size: NA; v_call: TRBV13; cdr3_aa: CASSSLAGGGQETQYF; cdr3_nt: TGTGCCAGCAGCTCACTAGCGGGAGGGGGGCAAGAGACCCAGTACTTC
d_call: TRBD1; j_call: TRBJ1-1; clone_size: NA; v_call: TRBV5-6; cdr3_aa: CASSPVGQGPEAFF; cdr3_nt: TGTGCCAGCAGCCCAGTGGGACAGGGACCTGAAGCTTTCTTT
d_call: NA; j_call: TRBJ1-5; clone_size: NA; v_call: TRBV7-2; cdr3_aa: CASSNWVEQPQHF; cdr3_nt: TGTGCCAGCAGCAATTGGGTGGAGCAGCCCCAGCATTTT
d_call: NA; j_call: TRBJ1-1; clone_size: NA; v_call: TRBV29-1; cdr3_aa: CSVRGGELIMNTEAFF; cdr3_nt: TGCAGCGTTCGCGGGGGCGAACTTATTATGAACACTGAAGCTTTCTTT
d_call: TRBD2; j_call: TRBJ2-3; clone_size: NA; v_call: TRBV7-2; cdr3_aa: CASSPDVGLAGADTQYF; cdr3_nt: TGTGCCAGCAGCCCCGATGTAGGACTAGCGGGAGCAGATACGCAGTATTTT
d_call: NA; j_call: TRBJ2-5; clone_size: few; v_call: TRBV7-2; cdr3_aa: CASSLFGVKLEETQYF; cdr3_nt: TGTGCCAGCAGCTTATTCGGGGTAAAGTTGGAAGAGACCCAGTACTTC
d_call: TRBD1; j_call: TRBJ1-1; clone_size: NA; v_call: TRBV20-1; cdr3_aa: CSALDRGRSTEAFF; cdr3_nt: TGCAGTGCTCTCGACAGGGGGCGAAGCACTGAAGCTTTCTTT
d_call: NA; j_call: TRBJ1-4; clone_size: few; v_call: TRBV7-9; cdr3_aa: CASSFPDVEKLFF; cdr3_nt: TGTGCCAGCAGCTTTCCCGACGTGGAAAAACTGTTTTTT
d_call: NA; j_call: TRBJ2-7; clone_size: NA; v_call: TRBV19; cdr3_aa: CASSMTQGQDEQYF; cdr3_nt: TGTGCCAGTAGTATGACCCAGGGGCAGGACGAGCAGTACTTC
d_call: NA; j_call: TRBJ2-6; clone_size: NA; v_call: TRBV5-5; cdr3_aa: CASSLSLTRGANVLTF; cdr3_nt: TGTGCCAGCAGCTTGAGCCTGACCCGTGGGGCCAACGTCCTGACTTTC
d_call: NA; j_call: TRBJ1-2; clone_size: NA; v_call: TRBV19; cdr3_aa: CASSAGQTKLNYGYTF; cdr3_nt: TGTGCCAGTAGTGCAGGACAAACAAAGCTAAACTATGGCTACACCTTC
d_call: TRBD2; j_call: TRBJ2-7; clone_size: many; v_call: TRBV7-9; cdr3_aa: CASSPHTSGAYEQYF; cdr3_nt: TGTGCCAGCAGCCCCCACACTAGCGGGGCCTACGAGCAGTACTTC
d_call: NA; j_call: TRBJ2-1; clone_size: NA; v_call: TRBV5-1; cdr3_aa: CASSLDISFYYNEQFF; cdr3_nt: TGCGCCAGCAGCTTGGATATTAGCTTTTACTACAATGAGCAGTTCTTC
d_call: TRBD2; j_call: TRBJ2-1; clone_size: few; v_call: TRBV6-6; cdr3_aa: CASSWPPGGYNEQFF; cdr3_nt: TGTGCCAGCAGTTGGCCTCCGGGAGGTTACAATGAGCAGTTCTTC
d_call: NA; j_call: TRBJ1-6; clone_size: NA; v_call: TRBV14; cdr3_aa: CASSQGGTESIYNSPLHF; cdr3_nt: TGTGCCAGCAGCCAAGGAGGCACAGAATCCATCTATAATTCACCCCTCCACTTT
d_call: NA; j_call: TRBJ2-3; clone_size: few; v_call: TRBV20-1; cdr3_aa: CSAGLAETGDTQYF; cdr3_nt: TGCAGTGCCGGTCTAGCGGAGACAGGAGATACGCAGTATTTT
d_call: NA; j_call: TRBJ2-5; clone_size: NA; v_call: TRBV27; cdr3_aa: CASSLYRGPEETQYF; cdr3_nt: TGTGCCAGCAGTTTATATAGGGGACCCGAAGAGACCCAGTACTTC
d_call: NA; j_call: TRBJ2-1; clone_size: NA; v_call: TRBV13; cdr3_aa: CASSGGESYNEQFF; cdr3_nt: TGTGCCAGCAGCGGTGGAGAGTCCTACAATGAGCAGTTCTTC
d_call: TRBD1; j_call: TRBJ2-7; clone_size: few; v_call: TRBV20-1; cdr3_aa: CSAKDRELPEQYF; cdr3_nt: TGCAGTGCCAAGGACAGGGAGCTGCCCGAGCAGTACTTC
d_call: NA; j_call: TRBJ2-3; clone_size: NA; v_call: TRBV7-4; cdr3_aa: CASSTGTTDTQYF; cdr3_nt: TGTGCCAGCAGCACCGGGACCACAGATACGCAGTATTTT
d_call: NA; j_call: TRBJ1-4; clone_size: NA; v_call: TRBV11-2; cdr3_aa: CASSFLRGAPREKLFF; cdr3_nt: TGTGCCAGCAGCTTTCTACGGGGGGCGCCGCGTGAAAAACTGTTTTTT
d_call: NA; j_call: TRBJ2-1; clone_size: NA; v_call: TRBV24-1; cdr3_aa: CATSAASSFNEQFF; cdr3_nt: TGTGCCACCAGTGCGGCTAGTAGTTTCAATGAGCAGTTCTTC
d_call: NA; j_call: TRBJ1-4; clone_size: few; v_call: TRBV4-1; cdr3_aa: CASSPPLREKLFF; cdr3_nt: TGCGCCAGCAGCCCGCCCCTGCGGGAAAAACTGTTTTTT
d_call: TRBD1; j_call: TRBJ1-2; clone_size: NA; v_call: TRBV4-2; cdr3_aa: CASSLRGLYGYTF; cdr3_nt: TGTGCCAGCAGCCTAAGGGGGCTCTATGGCTACACCTTC
d_call: NA; j_call: TRBJ2-3; clone_size: few; v_call: TRBV14; cdr3_aa: CASSPGNFRQGRSDTQYF; cdr3_nt: TGTGCCAGCAGCCCTGGTAACTTCAGGCAGGGGAGGTCAGATACGCAGTATTTT
d_call: NA; j_call: TRBJ1-6; clone_size: few; v_call: TRBV10-3; cdr3_aa: CAISGGGNSPLHF; cdr3_nt: TGTGCCATCAGCGGGGGAGGTAATTCACCCCTCCACTTT
d_call: TRBD1; j_call: TRBJ2-7; clone_size: NA; v_call: TRBV11-2; cdr3_aa: CASSPSDRGSYEQYF; cdr3_nt: TGTGCCAGCAGCCCATCGGACAGGGGCTCCTACGAGCAGTACTTC
d_call: NA; j_call: TRBJ2-7; clone_size: few; v_call: TRBV28; cdr3_aa: CASSLLGRSYEQYF; cdr3_nt: TGTGCCAGCAGTTTACTGGGGAGATCCTACGAGCAGTACTTC
d_call: NA; j_call: TRBJ1-2; clone_size: NA; v_call: TRBV5-1; cdr3_aa: CASNPSRGANYGYTF; cdr3_nt: TGCGCCAGCAACCCCAGCCGGGGAGCTAACTATGGCTACACCTTC
d_call: NA; j_call: TRBJ2-5; clone_size: NA; v_call: TRBV27; cdr3_aa: CASSFIGRQETQYF; cdr3_nt: TGTGCCAGCAGTTTCATAGGGCGGCAAGAGACCCAGTACTTC
d_call: NA; j_call: TRBJ2-7; clone_size: NA; v_call: TRBV2; cdr3_aa: CASSDRDDSYEQYF; cdr3_nt: TGTGCCAGCAGTGACCGGGACGACTCCTACGAGCAGTACTTC
d_call: TRBD1; j_call: TRBJ1-1; clone_size: many; v_call: TRBV11-2; cdr3_aa: CASSPWTGPSKNTEAFF; cdr3_nt: TGTGCCAGCAGCCCTTGGACAGGGCCAAGTAAGAACACTGAAGCTTTCTTT
d_call: TRBD2; j_call: TRBJ2-3; clone_size: NA; v_call: TRBV7-6; cdr3_aa: CASIGEGTDTQYF; cdr3_nt: TGTGCCAGCATTGGGGAGGGAACAGATACGCAGTATTTT
d_call: TRBD1; j_call: TRBJ2-1; clone_size: NA; v_call: TRBV7-9; cdr3_aa: CASSFETGGFDNEQFF; cdr3_nt: TGTGCCAGCAGCTTTGAGACAGGGGGCTTCGACAATGAGCAGTTCTTC
d_call: NA; j_call: TRBJ2-1; clone_size: few; v_call: TRBV24-1; cdr3_aa: CATSDLRSSYNEQFF; cdr3_nt: TGTGCCACCAGTGATTTGAGGAGCTCCTACAATGAGCAGTTCTTC
d_call: NA; j_call: TRBJ2-7; clone_size: NA; v_call: TRBV15; cdr3_aa: CATSTGTPTGGYEQYF; cdr3_nt: TGTGCCACCAGCACAGGGACTCCTACTGGGGGCTACGAGCAGTACTTC
d_call: TRBD2; j_call: TRBJ2-6; clone_size: NA; v_call: TRBV29-1; cdr3_aa: CSVELAGAPGANVLTF; cdr3_nt: TGCAGCGTTGAACTAGCGGGAGCCCCTGGGGCCAACGTCCTGACTTTC
d_call: NA; j_call: TRBJ1-5; clone_size: NA; v_call: TRBV12-3/TRBV12-4; cdr3_aa: CASSQGGRGNQPQHF; cdr3_nt: TGTGCCAGCAGTCAAGGGGGTCGGGGCAATCAGCCCCAGCATTTT
d_call: NA; j_call: TRBJ2-2; clone_size: NA; v_call: TRBV19; cdr3_aa: CASSPSWGLDTGELFF; cdr3_nt: TGTGCCAGTAGTCCCTCCTGGGGGCTCGACACCGGGGAGCTGTTTTTT
d_call: NA; j_call: TRBJ1-5; clone_size: few; v_call: TRBV9; cdr3_aa: CASSVDGRSSQPQHF; cdr3_nt: TGTGCCAGCAGCGTAGACGGGAGGTCTAGTCAGCCCCAGCATTTT
d_call: NA; j_call: TRBJ1-2; clone_size: few; v_call: TRBV7-4; cdr3_aa: CASSPSQAISYGYTF; cdr3_nt: TGTGCCAGCAGCCCTAGTCAGGCTATTTCCTATGGCTACACCTTC
d_call: NA; j_call: TRBJ2-7; clone_size: few; v_call: TRBV12-3/TRBV12-4; cdr3_aa: CASRIRDGTYEQYF; cdr3_nt: TGTGCCAGCAGGATCCGGGACGGTACCTACGAGCAGTACTTC
d_call: NA; j_call: TRBJ2-7; clone_size: NA; v_call: TRBV6-1; cdr3_aa: CASRVETGKTYEQYF; cdr3_nt: TGTGCCAGCAGAGTAGAGACAGGCAAGACCTACGAGCAGTACTTC
d_call: NA; j_call: TRBJ1-4; clone_size: NA; v_call: TRBV27; cdr3_aa: CASRPRSGPDREKLFF; cdr3_nt: TGTGCCAGCAGGCCCAGGTCGGGACCCGATCGTGAAAAACTGTTTTTT
d_call: NA; j_call: TRBJ2-7; clone_size: many; v_call: TRBV27; cdr3_aa: CASSLSRGGEQYF; cdr3_nt: TGTGCCAGCAGTTTATCAAGGGGTGGCGAGCAGTACTTC